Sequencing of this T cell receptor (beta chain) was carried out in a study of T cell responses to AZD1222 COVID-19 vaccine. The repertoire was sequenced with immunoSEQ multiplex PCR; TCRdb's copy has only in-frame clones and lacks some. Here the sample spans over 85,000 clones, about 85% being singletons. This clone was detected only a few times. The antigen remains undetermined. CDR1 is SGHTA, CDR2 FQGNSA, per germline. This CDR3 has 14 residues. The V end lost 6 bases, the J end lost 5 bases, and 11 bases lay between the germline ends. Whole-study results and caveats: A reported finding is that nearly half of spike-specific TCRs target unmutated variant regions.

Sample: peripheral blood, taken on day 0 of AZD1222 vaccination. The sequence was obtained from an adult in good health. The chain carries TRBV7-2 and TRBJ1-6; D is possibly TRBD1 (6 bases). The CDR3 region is CASSSTGNNSPLHF. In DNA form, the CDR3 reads TGTGCCAGCAGTTCTACAGGGAATAATTCACCCCTCCACTTT.